This entry concerns a single T cell receptor (beta chain). Antigen specificity is unknown. It was with 60 Vbeta and 13 Jbeta primers that the PCR ran. Sequencing was performed with immunoSEQ multiplex PCR; in TCRdb, only in-frame clones are kept and a portion is missing. This sample's table has 95,000 to 150,000 clones. V lost 4 bases and J lost 3, with 16 bases in between. The length of the CDR3 is 16 residues. Germline V gene lookup returns CDR1 SGHKS and CDR2 YYEKEE (reference sequence). The record originates from a study of cytomegalovirus exposure and HLA in healthy donors. Findings and caveats of the study: Apart from CMV serostatus, no immune exposure information was available. An analysis was carried out later, and it reportedly showed fewer N-insertions in an Asian-associated ancestry cluster than the approximately 670-donor mean.

The sequence was collected from a man between 18 and 29 years old in good health and CMV-seronegative. Sequenced input: PBMCs. This chain connects TRBV5-5 to TRBJ2-2; D is unclear. CDR3 nucleotides: TGTGCCAGCAGCCTCTACTCGGGTCTTGACACCGGGGAGCTGTTTTTT. Protein sequence: CASSLYSGLDTGELFF.